This TCR beta chain was captured by sequencing in a study of a mutant IDH1 vaccine in newly diagnosed glioma (dated by TCRdb to the early 2020s). For the study in its entirety: Eight vaccinations were administered to patients in weeks 1, 3, 5, 7, 11, 15, 19 and 23, corresponding to visits V03 through V10. Vaccination was initiated 4-6 weeks after radiotherapy alone, or concurrently with temozolomide cycles in the chemotherapy-containing groups. Of the approximately 35 treated patients, roughly 62% were male and about 40% were female, and the mean age was approximately 40 years. Before enrollment, most patients had been given radiochemotherapy with temozolomide as standard therapy, while the rest had received either radiotherapy alone or temozolomide alone. Peripheral blood was drawn at six visits: V03 (baseline), V05, V07, V10, V12 and V13. For exploratory analyses, longitudinal TCRB deep sequencing was carried out in roughly 23 treated patients wherever samples were available. Study-wide conclusions, independent of this receptor: Pseudoprogression appeared unrelated to alterations in the top peripheral T cell clonotypes detected by TCRB sequencing. Selection of PBMC samples for TCRB deep sequencing was based on availability. The authors noted that analyses of patient blood samples could not be reproduced because of sample limitations. Immune responses induced by the vaccine were seen in over 80% of patients across multiple MHC alleles.

This clone was observed a few times. The antigen this receptor binds is unknown. No much larger clone exists at a distance of one base, and base qualities are not known. Library prep was done by the immunoSEQ multiplex PCR assay. The hsTCRB Kit was used according to the manufacturer's protocol to amplify rearranged TCR beta chain sequences. TCRB libraries were sequenced on an Illumina MiSeq. Per the authors' processing: The kit vendor's proprietary platform handled demultiplexing, trimming and gene mapping. TCRdb carries this immuneACCESS record with in-frame sequences only. Its versions omit some clonotypes, under half of them owing to an unresolved V gene in the studies checked, with the rest unexplained. V, J and clone size reflect that table, while D and trimming were determined from the DNA. The sample profile shows around 85,000 clones; 65% to 90% of them were found once. Together, the top ten hold about 2.2% of the sample.

Per the publication, the time point label means: week 23, last vaccination. Each vaccine dose was 300 ug of a 20-mer mutant IDH1 peptide in Montanide, given subcutaneously with topical imiquimod. Donors had newly diagnosed WHO grade 3 or 4 IDH1-mutant astrocytomas with loss of nuclear ATRX. The samples were drawn from NOA16, a multicentre, single-arm, open-label phase I trial in Germany that tested a mutant IDH1 peptide vaccine in humans for the first time. The DNeasy Blood and Tissue Kit was used to extract genomic DNA from EDTA blood for TCRB sequencing. From a lookup of the germline V gene, CDR1 and CDR2 are SNHLY and FYNNEI. Ends trimmed: V by 4 bases, J by 2 bases; bases unmatched to a gene: 7. The CDR3 spans 15 residues, from the cysteine through the phenylalanine. The entry retains the CDR3 DNA only, 45 bases that are in frame from base 1.

The specimen was PBMCs, collected from a glioma patient whose treatment included an IDH1 peptide vaccine. The clonotype comes from a young man with glioma. Some clones in this sample may be carry-over from other donors' samples. Recombination joined TRBV2 with TRBJ2-5; 7 bases in the middle match TRBD1. The DNA reads TGTGCCAGCAGTGCGAGGGACAGCATTCAAGAGACCCAGTACTTC. Its translation is CASSARDSIQETQYF. Beyond the CDR3, the reference TRBV2 and TRBJ2-5 genes provide the residues; the full variable domain reads: EPEVTQTPSHQVTQMGQEVILRCVPISNHLYFYWYRQILGQKVEFLVSFYNNEISEKSEIFDDQFSVERPDGSNFTLKIRSTKLEDSAMYFCASSARDSIQETQYFGPGTRLLVL.